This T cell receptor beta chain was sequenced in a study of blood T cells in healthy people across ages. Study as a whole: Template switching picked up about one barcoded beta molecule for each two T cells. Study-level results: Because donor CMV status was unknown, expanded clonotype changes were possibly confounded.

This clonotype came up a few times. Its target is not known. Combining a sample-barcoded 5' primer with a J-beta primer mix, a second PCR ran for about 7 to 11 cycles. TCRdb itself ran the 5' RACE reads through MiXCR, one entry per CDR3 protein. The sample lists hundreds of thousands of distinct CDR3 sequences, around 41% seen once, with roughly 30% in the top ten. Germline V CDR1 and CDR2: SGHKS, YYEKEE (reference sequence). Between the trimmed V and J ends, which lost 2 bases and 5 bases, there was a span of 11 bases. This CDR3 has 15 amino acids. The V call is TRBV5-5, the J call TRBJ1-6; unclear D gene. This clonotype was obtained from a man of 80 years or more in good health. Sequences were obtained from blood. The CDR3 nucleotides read TGTGCCAGCAGCTTCGGGGAGATGGATAATTCACCCCTCCACTTT. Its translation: CASSFGEMDNSPLHF.